This T cell receptor beta chain comes out of a study of blood T cells in healthy people across ages. Study-level points and caveats: From one million sequenced T cells, diversity estimates were lower bounds. Naive CD4+ cells and diversity were both higher in long-lived donors than in aged donors.

A second PCR, run for roughly 7 to 11 cycles, used a sample-barcoded 5' primer plus a J-beta primer mix. TCRdb used MiXCR to reprocess the 5' RACE reads, holding one entry per CDR3 protein. The data show about 1.1 million distinct CDR3 sequences, less than 45% seen once. Isolation per sample recovered at least 7 million PBMCs. Germline CDR1 SEHNR, CDR2 FQNEAQ (reference sequence). This CDR3 has 15 residues. V shed 1 base and J shed 1 base, with 9 bases lying between them. As for this clonotype: No antigen is known for it.

Sequenced material: blood. This receptor was identified in a man younger than 35 in good health. V gene TRBV7-9 combines with J gene TRBJ2-3; no definite D call. The DNA for the CDR3 is TGTGCCAGCAGCTTAGATCAAAGGCGCACAGATACGCAGTATTTT. This translates into CASSLDQRRTDTQYF.